Following are 21 T cell receptor beta chains from one sample sequenced in a study of blood T cells in healthy people across ages. Primers used in a second PCR of about 6 to 11 cycles were a sample-barcoded 5' primer and a J-beta primer mix. TCRdb re-derived calls from the 5' RACE reads in MiXCR, one entry per CDR3 protein. The repertoire holds 700,000 to 850,000 distinct CDR3 sequences, with about 37% as singletons. Sequenced: blood. These receptor sequences come from a man aged 18 to 29 in good health.

Note on this clonotype: The junction departs from the called germline gene at one end, perhaps through a read error. The V call is TRBV27, the J call TRBJ2-5; 7 bases are a match to TRBD1. The CDR3 has 16 residues. Germline CDR1 is MNHEY and CDR2 is SMNVEV (reference sequence). The CDR3 protein is CASSPSGTVTGYEQNF. CDR3 DNA sequence: TGTGCCAGCAGTCCTTCCGGGACAGTAACAGGCTACGAGCAGAACTTC.

This clonotype was seen once. Just one base apart from a much larger clone, this may be a read error. The chain couples TRBV20-1 to TRBJ2-7; weak D call: TRBD1 (6 bases). The CDR3 has 15 amino acids. Germline CDR1 reads DFQATT; CDR2 reads SNEGSKA (reference sequence). In DNA, the CDR3 is TGCAGTGCCGCCCAAAGTGGGACATACTCCTACGGGCAGTACTTC. Its translation: CSAAQSGTYSYGQYF.

This clonotype was counted between two and nine times. The chain uses TRBV6-6 and TRBJ1-1; D remains ambiguous. This CDR3 spans 15 amino acids. Trimming took off 7 bases at V and 0 bases at J, with 15 bases between the two ends. From germline, CDR1 is MNHNY and CDR2 SVGAGI (reference sequence). The CDR3 spells CASKPNPGMNTEAFF. In DNA form, the CDR3 reads TGTGCCAGCAAACCGAACCCTGGGATGAACACTGAAGCTTTCTTT.

As for this clonotype: This clone may be a read error of a much larger clone one base away. This chain joins TRBV7-2 and TRBJ2-7; the D is unclear. The germline V gene has CDR1 SGHTA and CDR2 FQGNSA. V was cut by 8 bases and J by 0 bases, with 14 bases left in between. This CDR3 is 14 amino acids long. CDR3 in amino acids: CASRPGRNSYEQYF. The CDR3 coding sequence is TGTGCCAGCCGACCCGGACGGAACTCCTACGAGCAGTACTTC.

This chain connects TRBV12-5 to TRBJ2-5; possibly TRBD2 for D (7 bases). The DNA end is more similar to TRBJ2-7, so the J call may be wrong. The CDR3 is 15 amino acids. Germline V gives CDR1 LGHNT, CDR2 FRNRAP. The CDR3 reads CASGPNRGAQGEQYF. CDR3 in DNA: TGTGCTAGTGGTCCCAATCGGGGGGCGCAGGGCGAGCAGTACTTC.

Only a few counts were recorded for this clonotype. The junction does not match germline at one end; this may be a read error. This chain joins TRBV7-9 and TRBJ1-5; no reliable D call. In germline, CDR1 is SEHNR, CDR2 FQNEAQ (reference sequence). CDR3 length: 17 residues. CDR3 in amino acids: CASSLEGLSGSYQPQHF. Here the CDR3 DNA reads TGTGCCAGTAGCTTAGAGGGTCTGAGTGGCTCCTATCAGCCCCAGCATTTT.

The rearrangement uses TRBV14 and TRBJ2-5; the D gene is possibly TRBD1 (5 bases). CDR3 length: 19 amino acids. From germline, CDR1 is SGHDN and CDR2 FVKESK. V dropped 0 bases and J dropped 2 bases, with 22 bases sitting between them. DNA for the CDR3: TGTGCCAGCAGCCAAGAGGGGCTCGAATACAACCGCGGACAAGAGACCCAGTACTTC. Encoded protein: CASSQEGLEYNRGQETQYF.

The gene calls are TRBV7-2 and TRBJ2-4; 7 bases agree with TRBD1. The end of the DNA fits TRBJ2-7 better, so the J call may be wrong. CDR1 and CDR2 from the germline V gene are SGHTA and FQGNSA. The CDR3 has 14 amino acids. The CDR3 sequence: CASSGPGQTYEQYF. CDR3 in DNA: TGTGCCAGCAGCGGTCCGGGACAGACCTACGAGCAGTACTTC.

The chain recombines TRBV9 with TRBJ1-2, with TRBD1 matching over 8 bases. Germline values: CDR1 SGDLS, CDR2 YYNGEE. Unmatched junction bases numbered 8, after V lost 0 bases and J lost 4 bases. This CDR3 is built from 16 residues. The CDR3, as DNA: TGTGCCAGCAGCGTAGGTGGCAGGGGGCTCTTCTATGGCTACACCTTC. Its translation is CASSVGGRGLFYGYTF.

This CDR3 is CASSVDGRGESYEQYF. CDR3 DNA: TGTGCCAGCAGCGTAGACGGGCGCGGTGAATCCTACGAGCAGTACTTC. The chain is built from TRBV9 and TRBJ2-7; D unclear. Per germline, CDR1 SGDLS and CDR2 YYNGEE. This CDR3 spans 16 amino acids. The germline V and J ends were trimmed by 0 bases and 1 base, with 14 bases remaining between them.

This chain connects TRBV7-9 to TRBJ2-1, with D perhaps matching TRBD1 (7 bases). CDR3 size: 17 residues. Germline V lookup: CDR1 SEHNR, CDR2 FQNEAQ (reference sequence). V lost 9 bases and J 3 bases, leaving 24 bases between the germline ends. The CDR3 DNA reads as TGTGCCAGTAGGATCTACAGGGGAGACGGGGGCTACAATGAGCAGTTCTTC. This codes for CASRIYRGDGGYNEQFF.

Only a few counts were recorded for this clonotype. The chain combines TRBV12-3 or TRBV12-4 with TRBJ1-5, with 7 bases matching TRBD1. The V and J ends lost 7 bases and 1 base, in that order; junction bases with no gene match: 7. The CDR3 loop spans 15 amino acids. DNA of the CDR3: TGTGCCAGCACCTACAGGGGAGGCAGCAATCAGCCCCAGCATTTT. This codes for CASTYRGGSNQPQHF.

In this sample, this clonotype turned up a few times. The chain employs TRBV5-1 and TRBJ2-2; possible D gene TRBD1, 6 bases. This CDR3 region has 15 residues. Looked up from germline, CDR1 is SGHRS and CDR2 is YFSETQ. Trimming cost V 1 base and J 0 bases, with 7 bases left between them. In nucleotides, the CDR3 is TGCGCCAGCAGCTTGCACAGGGCGAACACCGGGGAGCTGTTTTTT. It is translated as CASSLHRANTGELFF.

This clonotype has a count of ten or more. The chain links TRBV5-6 to TRBJ2-5; D unresolved. CDR3 length: 12 amino acids. The ends were cut back, 4 bases at V and 0 bases at J, with 4 bases in the middle. The germline gives CDR1 SGHDT, CDR2 YYEEEE. CDR3 residues: CASSAYQETQYF. The DNA for the CDR3 is TGTGCCAGCAGCGCCTACCAAGAGACCCAGTACTTC.

This clonotype was observed a single time. This sequence joins TRBV4-2 and TRBJ2-1, with TRBD2 matching 10 bases. This CDR3 region has 18 residues. CDR1 is LGHNA and CDR2 is YNFKEQ in the germline V gene. The trim removed 0 bases at V and 4 bases at J, leaving 9 bases unmatched. The CDR3 bases are TGTGCCAGCAGCCAAGAACAGGGAGCGGGGGGGGTGTACAATGAGCAGTTCTTC. This codes for CASSQEQGAGGVYNEQFF.

The chain joins TRBV6-6 to TRBJ1-1; D uncertain. Germline V lookup: CDR1 MNHNY, CDR2 SVGAGI (reference sequence). The CDR3 runs 16 residues. The V end was cut by 2 bases, the J end by 0 bases, with 13 bases between. The CDR3 DNA is TGTGCCAGCAGTTACGGTAGGGTAGGAATGAACACTGAAGCTTTCTTT. Translation gives CASSYGRVGMNTEAFF.

This clonotype was counted many times. The rearrangement uses TRBV20-1 and TRBJ1-4; 8 positions agree with TRBD1. The ends lost 3 bases at V and 4 bases at J; junction bases unmatched: 4. This CDR3 comprises 14 residues. Germline V gene data show CDR1 as DFQATT and CDR2 as SNEGSKA (reference sequence). Here the CDR3 reads CSASGDRRNEKLFF. CDR3 DNA: TGCAGTGCTAGTGGGGACAGGCGTAATGAAAAACTGTTTTTT.

CDR3 DNA: TGCGCCAGCAGCCAAGAAGGCTACTCGTTCTACGAGCAGTACTTC. Amino acids: CASSQEGYSFYEQYF. The chain employs TRBV4-1 and TRBJ2-7, with D uncertain. Trimming took 0 bases from V and 3 from J, leaving 12 bases between them. The CDR3 sequence is 15 residues long. In germline, CDR1 is MGHRA, CDR2 YSYEKL.

CDR3 sequence (DNA): TGTGCCAGCAGCGACAAACAGGGGTCTCGGTTCTTC. Translated, it gives CASSDKQGSRFF. This sequence joins TRBV9 and TRBJ2-1, with 7 bases fitting TRBD1. Germline V gives CDR1 SGDLS, CDR2 YYNGEE. This CDR3 has 12 residues. Unmatched junction bases numbered 9, after V lost 3 bases and J lost 15 bases.

The CDR3 loop reads CASSVATGDTGELFF. CDR3 in DNA: TGTGCCAGCAGCGTAGCTACAGGGGACACCGGGGAGCTGTTTTTT. V gene TRBV9 combines with J gene TRBJ2-2, with 7 bases that match TRBD1. The CDR3 is made up of 15 amino acids. Germline CDR1 is SGDLS and CDR2 is YYNGEE. V shed 0 bases and J 3 bases; nucleotides not matched to a gene: 2. Full variable domain (rest looked up from reference TRBV9 and TRBJ2-2): DSGVTQTPKHLITATGQRVTLRCSPRSGDLSVYWYQQSLDQGLQFLIQYYNGEERAKGNILERFSAQQFPDLHSELNLSSLELGDSALYFCASSVATGDTGELFFGEGSRLTVL.

The rearrangement uses TRBV20-1 and TRBJ1-2, with D possibly being TRBD1 (5 bases). With 7 bases removed from V and 3 bases from J, the gap between germline ends came to 15 bases. CDR3 length: 13 residues. Germline V gene data show CDR1 as DFQATT and CDR2 as SNEGSKA (reference sequence). DNA for the CDR3: TGCAGTGATACGGGCAGGGAAGACTATGGCTACACCTTC. It codes for CSDTGREDYGYTF.